This T cell receptor (beta chain) was profiled in a study of T-cell memory formation after mild COVID-19. Study-wide points: Clones that shrank (day 15 to 85) were balanced CD4/CD8, whereas later expanders leaned CD4+.

This CDR3 spans 14 amino acids. Germline CDR1 is SGHVS and CDR2 is FNYEAQ. V gave up 1 base and J gave up 4 bases, with 10 bases separating them. This clonotype was counted only a few times. Its antigen is currently unknown. TCRdb independently ran MiXCR on the 5' RACE reads; one entry per CDR3 protein. The sample gives fewer than 650,000 distinct CDR3 sequences, about 20% of which show up once; approximately 8% is in the top ten. Sequencing input: PBMCs or a T cell subset sorted from them (not recorded which). The clonotype originates from an adult woman who had mild COVID-19 (a few samples of this study predate the infection). Cell type and time point are not known. The V gene is TRBV7-6, the J gene TRBJ1-1, with TRBD1 as a possible D gene (6 bases). CDR3 bases: TGTGCCAGCAGCTTAGAGGGGGTGTTCACTGAAGCTTTCTTT. Protein sequence: CASSLEGVFTEAFF.